Below, 5 T cell receptor beta chains from the same sample are listed, as sequenced in a study of T cells in Graves' hyperthyroidism and ophthalmopathy. Amplification yielded TCR beta CDR3 regions, with RNA transcripts as the source. The HTBI primer set was used in a first-round RT-PCR of the TCR CDR3. TCRdb fed the multiplex PCR reads into MiXCR, producing one record per CDR3 protein. The sample has roughly 57,000 distinct CDR3 sequences; approximately 57% are singletons. The sample taken for sequencing was blood. The receptors were gathered from a woman aged 60 to 75 with Graves' ophthalmopathy.

Of note for this clonotype: At one boundary the junction diverges from the germline segment, which might be a read error. This chain joins TRBV7-8 and TRBJ2-6; D gene ambiguous. The CDR3 length is 15 residues. CDR1 is SGHVS, CDR2 FQNEAQ, per germline. The CDR3 DNA sequence: TGTGCCAGCAGCTGGCTGTGCTCTGGGGTCAACGTCCTGACTTTC. Translation: CASSWLCSGVNVLTF.

This clonotype came up many times. The CDR3 DNA sequence: TGTGCCAGCAGCCAAGAACGGGACGCCTCCTACGAGCAGTACTTC. It yields the protein CASSQERDASYEQYF. The chain carries TRBV4-2 and TRBJ2-7; the D call may be TRBD1 or TRBD2 (5 bases each). The CDR3 length is 15 residues. Germline CDR1 LGHNA, CDR2 YNFKEQ. V lost 0 bases and J lost 0, with 9 bases in between.

This clonotype was observed many times. This rearrangement joins TRBV7-9 to TRBJ2-7, with D possibly being TRBD2 (5 bases). Germline V gives CDR1 SEHNR, CDR2 FQNEAQ (reference sequence). With 8 bases removed from V and 4 bases from J, the gap between germline ends came to 15 bases. The CDR3 covers 13 residues. In DNA form, the CDR3 reads TGTGCCAGCTGCTGCTCGAGAGGGTACGAGCAGTACTTC. The encoded protein is CASCCSRGYEQYF.

This clonotype was seen many times. The chain employs TRBV4-1 and TRBJ1-5, with a weak D call TRBD1 (6 bases). Trimming left V 2 bases short and J 5 bases short, with 7 bases between. Germline assignment: CDR1 MGHRA and CDR2 YSYEKL. This CDR3 is 13 amino acids long. CDR3 sequence (DNA): TGCGCCAGCAGCCAACAGGGGCATCAGCCCCAGCATTTT. It is translated as CASSQQGHQPQHF.

J is TRBJ1-2 and V is TRBV15; possibly TRBD1 for D (5 bases). The CDR3 sequence is 14 residues long. Germline CDR1 is LNHNV and CDR2 is YYDKDF (reference sequence). V lost 5 bases and J lost 2, with 12 bases in between. CDR3 loop: CATSSTAGNYGYTF. CDR3 in DNA: TGTGCCACCAGCTCGACAGCAGGGAACTATGGCTACACCTTC.